This TCR beta chain was sequenced in a study of PD-L1 blockade in urothelial cancer. Time point in this sample: pretreatment peripheral blood. Method: immunoSEQ multiplex PCR; TCRdb's copy keeps in-frame clones and lacks some. Among around 130,000 clones, about 81% were seen once, and the ten largest hold roughly 2.9%. CDR3 length equals 15 residues. Germline V CDR1 and CDR2: SGHTA, FQGNSA. The V end was cut by 5 bases, the J end by 2 bases, with 12 bases between. The clonotype comes from a man aged 45-60 years with urothelial cancer. The chain employs TRBV7-2 and TRBJ2-2, with D maybe TRBD2 (6 bases). The sample here was PBMCs, taken around atezolizumab (anti-PD-L1) treatment. This chain's CDR3 is CASSPSGTNTGELFF. In DNA form, the CDR3 reads TGTGCCAGCAGCCCATCCGGGACTAACACCGGGGAGCTGTTTTTT.